This TCR beta chain originates from a study of cytomegalovirus exposure and HLA in healthy donors. In the study overall: In a previous analysis, 117 million unique TCR beta sequences were found from some 180 million T cells.

13 Jbeta primers and 60 Vbeta primers were used for the PCR. Methods used by the authors: A follow-up analysis tallied about 80 million unique TCR beta chains, some 9.9 million shared. Using immunoSEQ multiplex PCR, the repertoire was profiled, and TCRdb retains in-frame clones only, with some absent. The V and J calls and the clone size are those of that table, but D and trimming were determined from the DNA. The sample contains 110,000 to 150,000 clones, 75% of which appear only once. Trimming took 5 bases from V and 4 from J, leaving 12 bases between them. Germline CDR1 LNHDA, CDR2 SQIVND (reference sequence). The CDR3 is 13 residues long.

The sequence derives from a man aged 25-45 years in good health and CMV-seronegative. Input material: PBMCs. The gene calls are TRBV19 and TRBJ2-7; D is uncertain. CDR3 amino acids: CASSLPEPYEQYF. CDR3 bases: TGTGCCAGTAGTCTCCCGGAGCCATACGAGCAGTACTTC.